This entry features one TCR beta chain sequence. Its antigen is unknown. Germline values: CDR1 SGHVS, CDR2 FQNEAQ. The germline V and J ends were trimmed by 3 bases and 7 bases, with 9 bases remaining between them. This CDR3 has 13 amino acids. A TCRbeta library incorporating unique molecular identifiers was prepared. TCRdb reprocessed the PCR reads via MiXCR and lists one record per CDR3 protein. The data show over 150,000 distinct CDR3 sequences, roughly 7.1% seen once. The sample belongs to a study of T-cell reconstitution after alpha-beta-depleted transplantation in children. Study-level results: Reportedly, alpha-beta T cells present about two months post-transplant originated from several hundred expanded clones of graft origin.

The TCR comes from a boy younger than 10 with acute lymphoblastic leukemia, due to receive a stem cell transplant. This specimen consisted of PBMCs, obtained before TCRalphabeta/CD19-depleted stem cell transplant. The chain is built from TRBV7-8 and TRBJ1-4, with D uncertain. This chain's CDR3 is CASSLSRPEKLFF. In DNA form, the CDR3 reads TGTGCCAGCAGCTTGTCACGACCTGAAAAACTGTTTTTT.